Listed below are T cell receptor beta chains from one sample, sequenced in a study of blood T cell repertoires in COVID-19. Data came from immunoSEQ multiplex PCR; TCRdb stores just in-frame clones and leaves some out. This sample has about 230,000 clones, with 85% to 90% found just once. The sample consisted of peripheral blood. All receptors come from a man aged 50 or older with COVID-19, enrolled during active disease. The CDR3 runs from the conserved cysteine through the conserved F or W. A D gene is named only where the DNA matches it firmly. Where a row states a size, it is once, few, many or the class of an expanded clone; other rows omit it.

>once|NA|TRBJ2-3|TRBV7-3
CASGQGGLGTDTQYF
TGTGCCAGCGGTCAGGGAGGCCTTGGCACAGATACGCAGTATTTT
>NA|NA|TRBJ1-2|TRBV7-3
CASSSRQVKAGGYTF
TGTGCCAGCAGCTCAAGACAGGTTAAGGCAGGGGGCTACACCTTC
>NA|TRBD2|TRBJ2-7|TRBV12-3/TRBV12-4
CASNLGGSYEQYF
TGTGCCAGCAACTTGGGAGGGAGCTACGAGCAGTACTTC
>NA|TRBD2|TRBJ2-3|TRBV19
CASSIGTSGRIGQYF
TGTGCCAGTAGTATAGGGACTAGCGGTCGGATCGGGCAGTATTTT
>NA|NA|TRBJ2-1|TRBV29-1
CSVERSSYNEQFF
TGCAGCGTTGAACGGAGCTCCTACAATGAGCAGTTCTTC
>NA|NA|TRBJ2-7|TRBV24-1
CATSDTNGEQYF
TGTGCCACCAGTGACACAAATGGCGAGCAGTACTTC
>NA|TRBD2|TRBJ2-7|TRBV7-3
CASSLTGGSSYEQYF
TGTGCCAGCAGCTTAACGGGCGGGAGCTCCTACGAGCAGTACTTC
>NA|NA|TRBJ2-3|TRBV10-2
CASSFAGPTDTQYF
TGCGCCAGCAGTTTTGCGGGGCCCACAGATACGCAGTATTTT
>NA|NA|TRBJ1-6|TRBV2
CASSETGSSYNSPLHF
TGTGCCAGCAGTGAGACAGGCAGCTCCTATAATTCACCCCTCCACTTT
>NA|TRBD1|TRBJ1-3|TRBV20-1
CATRQGDTIYF
TGCGCTACCCGACAGGGAGACACCATATATTTT
>NA|NA|TRBJ1-5|TRBV7-9
CASSHFRTESARNQPQHF
TGTGCCAGCAGTCACTTCCGGACAGAATCGGCTAGAAATCAGCCCCAGCATTTT